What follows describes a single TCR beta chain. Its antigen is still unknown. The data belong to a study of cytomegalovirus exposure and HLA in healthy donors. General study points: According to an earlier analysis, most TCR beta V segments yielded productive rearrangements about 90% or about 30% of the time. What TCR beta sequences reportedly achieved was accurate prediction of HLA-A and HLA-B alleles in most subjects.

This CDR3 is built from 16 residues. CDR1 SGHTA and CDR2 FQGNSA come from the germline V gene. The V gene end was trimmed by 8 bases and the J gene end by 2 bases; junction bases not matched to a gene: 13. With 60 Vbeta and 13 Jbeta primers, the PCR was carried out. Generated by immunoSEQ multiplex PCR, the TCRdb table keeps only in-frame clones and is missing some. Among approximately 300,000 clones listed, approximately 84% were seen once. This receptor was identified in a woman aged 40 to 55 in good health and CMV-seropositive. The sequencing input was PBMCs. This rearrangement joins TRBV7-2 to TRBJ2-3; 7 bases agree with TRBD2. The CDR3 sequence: CASWDYPAVVTDTQYF. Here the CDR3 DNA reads TGTGCCAGCTGGGACTACCCAGCCGTCGTCACAGATACGCAGTATTTT.